This T cell receptor (beta chain) was sequenced during a study of OX40 agonist ivuxolimab in advanced cancers. CDR3 length equals 17 residues. J lost 7 bases, V lost 1 base, and 10 bases had no gene match. Germline assignment: CDR1 MNHEY and CDR2 SMNVEV (reference sequence). The protocol was immunoSEQ multiplex PCR, while the TCRdb copy is restricted to in-frame clones and leaves out a portion. The sample has about 63,000 clones; roughly nine tenths are singletons. The sequence came from an adult with an advanced solid tumor such as melanoma, head and neck, liver or kidney cancer. V is TRBV27 and J is TRBJ1-6; 7 nucleotides agree with TRBD1. Sequences were derived from CD4+ or CD8+ T cells sorted from blood, sampled in a trial of the OX40 agonist ivuxolimab. CDR3 bases: TGTGCCAGCAGTTTATTTCCCCCGACAGGGTGGAATTCACCCCTCCACTTT. Translating it yields CASSLFPPTGWNSPLHF.